This TCR beta chain was sequenced during a study of blood T cell repertoires in COVID-19. The overall study: The analysed material was cDNA or gDNA that came from T cells, B-cell-depleted T cells, or PBMCs.

Trimming took off 4 bases at V and 5 bases at J, with 17 bases between the two ends. This CDR3 has 16 residues. The V gene's germline CDR1 is LGHDT and CDR2 YNNKEL (reference sequence). Participants' own reports of clinical history determined their cohort assignment. Recovered participants had two consecutive negative NP/OP PCR tests, healthcare professional clearance, or symptom resolution. TCRdb's table, derived via immunoSEQ multiplex PCR, lists solely in-frame clones and lacks some. Among 310,000 or so clones listed, 87% were seen once. The chain joins TRBV3-1 (or the pseudogene TRBV3-2) to TRBJ2-2, with D possibly TRBD2 on 5 matching bases. The material sequenced was PBMCs or T cells enriched from blood (not recorded which). The sequence was collected from a woman younger than 35 who had recovered from COVID-19. The CDR3, as DNA: TGTGCCAGCAGCCCCCGGGCGGGCAGGTGGACCGGGGAGCTGTTTTTT. Its translation: CASSPRAGRWTGELFF.